This TCR beta chain originates from a study of cytomegalovirus exposure and HLA in healthy donors. Overall study results and limits: The dataset shows that most TCR sequences were rare, while some public TCRs occurred in many donors. TCR beta chains numbering more than 150 were designated cytomegalovirus-associated. High specificity and sensitivity for cytomegalovirus status were reported for the classifier. About 90% or about 30% of the time was how often most TCR beta V segments were productive, according to an earlier analysis.

Use of 60 Vbeta and 13 Jbeta primers characterized the PCR. Profiled with immunoSEQ multiplex PCR; TCRdb holds only in-frame clones, not every one. The sample consists of roughly 100,000 clones, approximately 64% of them appearing once. A word on this clone: The antigen is unknown.

The sequencing sample was made of PBMCs. This TCR was sampled from a human donor in good health.

CDR3 region: CASSIRRDSLSEAFF. CDR3 nucleotides: TGTGCCAGTAGTATAAGACGGGACAGTTTGTCTGAAGCTTTCTTT. The gene calls are TRBV19 and TRBJ1-1; 7 bases match TRBD1. The CDR3 covers 15 residues. Germline V gene sequence: CDR1 LNHDA, CDR2 SQIVND (reference sequence). The junction had 9 bases not matched to a gene; V was cut back by 2 bases and J by 6 bases.